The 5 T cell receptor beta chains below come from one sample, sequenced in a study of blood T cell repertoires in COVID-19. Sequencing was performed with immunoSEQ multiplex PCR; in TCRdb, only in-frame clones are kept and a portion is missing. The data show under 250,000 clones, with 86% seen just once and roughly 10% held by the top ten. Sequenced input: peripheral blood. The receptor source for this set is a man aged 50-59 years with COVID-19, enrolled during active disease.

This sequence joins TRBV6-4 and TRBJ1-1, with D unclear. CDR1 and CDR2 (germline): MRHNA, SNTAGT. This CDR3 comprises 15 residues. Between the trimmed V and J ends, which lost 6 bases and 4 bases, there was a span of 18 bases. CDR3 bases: TGTGCCAGCAGGAGGGAGGCCGTTGGGTCCACTGAAGCTTTCTTT. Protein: CASRREAVGSTEAFF.

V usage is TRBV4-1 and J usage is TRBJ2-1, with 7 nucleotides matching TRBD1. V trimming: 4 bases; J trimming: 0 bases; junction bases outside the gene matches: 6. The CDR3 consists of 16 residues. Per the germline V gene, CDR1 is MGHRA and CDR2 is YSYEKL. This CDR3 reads CASSRPGQSSYNEQFF. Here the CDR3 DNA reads TGCGCCAGCAGCCGTCCGGGACAGAGCTCCTACAATGAGCAGTTCTTC.

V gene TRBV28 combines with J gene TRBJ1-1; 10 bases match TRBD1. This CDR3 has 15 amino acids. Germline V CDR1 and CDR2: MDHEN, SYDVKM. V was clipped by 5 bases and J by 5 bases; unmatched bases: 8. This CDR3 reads CASSAPGTGETEAFF. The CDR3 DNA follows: TGTGCCAGCAGTGCCCCCGGGACAGGGGAAACTGAAGCTTTCTTT.

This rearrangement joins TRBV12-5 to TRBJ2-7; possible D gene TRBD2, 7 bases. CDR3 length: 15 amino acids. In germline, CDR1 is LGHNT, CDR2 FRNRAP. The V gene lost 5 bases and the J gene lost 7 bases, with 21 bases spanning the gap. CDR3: CASGNVVGGAWEQYF. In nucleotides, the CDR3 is TGTGCTAGTGGTAACGTCGTGGGGGGGGCCTGGGAGCAGTACTTC.

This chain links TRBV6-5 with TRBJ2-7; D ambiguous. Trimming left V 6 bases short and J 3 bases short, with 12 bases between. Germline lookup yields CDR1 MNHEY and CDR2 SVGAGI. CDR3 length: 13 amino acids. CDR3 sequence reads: CASSRQASYEQYF. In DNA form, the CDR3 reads TGTGCCAGCAGCCGGCAGGCAAGCTACGAGCAGTACTTC.